This note documents a single T cell receptor beta chain sequence. In its sample, this clone was seen a few times. Its cognate antigen has yet to be identified. Base qualities were left out, and no much larger clone turns up one base away. A single peripheral blood draw of around 120 mL on average was collected from each donor into heparinised tubes. A BD FACSAria II was used to sort naive, central memory, regulatory and stem cell-like memory CD4+ T cells with a panel that included CD45RO, CCR7, CD25, CD127, CD95 and CD27. A purity above 95% was achieved for all sorted populations. PBMCs were separated immediately by Lymphoprep density gradient centrifugation and were stained directly, without being cultured. So that batch effects would be minimized, each experiment stained and sorted samples in pairs, pairing one healthy donor with one patient. This record comes from a study of beta chain features in type 1 diabetes (dated by TCRdb to the late 2010s). Describing the broader study: No differences in mean age, gender distribution, total cell number or subset yield were found between patients and healthy donors. A total of 90 million to 130 million sorted cells were examined across all samples, and a strong correlation was observed between cell number per subset and RNA yield. The study compared TCRB repertoires of sorted circulating CD4+ T cell subsets between recently diagnosed type 1 diabetes patients and matched healthy donors. Regulatory and stem cell-like memory subsets were obtained from only 8 patients and about eight healthy donors, while naive and central memory subsets were obtained from all 28 donors.

Study-level results and caveats: Only small numbers of individuals were included in the HLA sub-analyses, which left unresolved whether HLA type had any influence on TCRB rearrangement. Type 1 diabetes patients showed a moderate but significant shortening of TCRB CDR3 length in all four CD4+ subsets. Naive, central memory and regulatory TCRB repertoires appeared to be more similar among patients than among healthy donors. Sequencing cDNA rather than genomic DNA could over-represent highly expressing activated cells, although activation and CD3 levels did not differ between groups. Patients with type 1 diabetes made fewer insertions and deleted more nucleotides at VDJ recombination sites, implying thymic rearrangement abnormalities. PCR may preferentially amplify shorter templates, but because patient and control samples were amplified and corrected together, any resulting skew would affect both groups equally.

The entire amount of isolated RNA was reverse transcribed using the High Capacity cDNA Reverse Transcription Kit, so the sequenced TCRB transcripts were expressed ones. Deep immunoSEQ sequencing was performed on naive, central memory and regulatory T cell samples, with an average of approximately 4 million total reads per sample. Sorted cells were lysed in RLT buffer and RNA was extracted with DNase-treated RNeasy Micro or Mini kits, depending on cell number. Each cell subset was processed separately to prevent cross-contamination, with patient and healthy donor samples processed together. Using the immunoSEQ multiplex PCR, TCRB sequences were amplified from cDNA into 87-bp fragments spanning the CDR3 region. Sequencing of the amplicons was performed on the Illumina HiSeq platform. Per the authors' processing: PCR bias was corrected computationally using synthetic template baselines, and reads within Hamming distance 2 were collapsed, with unmergeable singletons discarded. Reads were aligned to IMGT to assign V, D and J genes, CDR3 length, and insertions or deletions at six rearrangement sites. Within each subset, clonotype counts were normalized to the number of sorted cells before true diversity and Gini coefficients were calculated with the tcR R package. Repertoire sharing was quantified using the overlap coefficient calculated on TCRB nucleotide sequences. As a proxy for the pre-selection repertoire, out-of-frame TCRB sequences from naive cells were analyzed. TCRdb took over this immuneACCESS table, retaining in-frame rearrangements with V and J assigned. Such tables are incomplete; in checked studies, under half of the missing clones stem from an unresolved V gene, and the remainder is unexplained. That table is the source of V, J and clone size, and D and trimming were worked out from the DNA. The sample table contains about 900,000 clones; only one count was recorded for roughly 16% of them. The ten largest account for around 0.02% of the sample.

Counted from cysteine to phenylalanine, this CDR3 has 14 amino acids. Only CDR3 DNA remains: 42 bases, in frame from the first base. V lost 3 bases and J lost 7 bases; the stretch between them is 13 bases long. CDR1 and CDR2 were assigned from the germline V gene as MNHNS and SASEGT. The sequence derives from a young woman in good health. The sequenced material came from naive CD4+ T cells from blood. The sample's cell subset or site label, in plain terms: true naive CD4+ T cells. The sequence is built from TRBV6-1 and TRBJ1-5; the D gene cannot be resolved reliably. The CDR3 here reads CASSDLSTAQPQHF. The base sequence is TGTGCCAGCAGTGATCTCTCCACGGCCCAGCCCCAGCATTTT.